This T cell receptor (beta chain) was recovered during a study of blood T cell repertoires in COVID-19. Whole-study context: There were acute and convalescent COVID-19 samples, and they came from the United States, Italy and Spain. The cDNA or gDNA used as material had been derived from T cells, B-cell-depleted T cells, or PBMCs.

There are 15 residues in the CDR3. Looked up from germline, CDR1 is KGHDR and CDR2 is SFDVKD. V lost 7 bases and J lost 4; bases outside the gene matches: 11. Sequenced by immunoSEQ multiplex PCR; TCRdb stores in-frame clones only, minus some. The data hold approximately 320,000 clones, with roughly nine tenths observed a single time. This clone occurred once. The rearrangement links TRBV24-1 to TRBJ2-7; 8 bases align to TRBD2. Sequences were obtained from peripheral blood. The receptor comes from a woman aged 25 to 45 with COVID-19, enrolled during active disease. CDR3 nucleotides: TGTGCCACCAGCCCCCGGGGGGGCAGGCAATACGAGCAGTACTTC. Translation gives CATSPRGGRQYEQYF.